One and the same sample provided the 24 T cell receptor beta chains below, sequenced in a study of identical twins. MiXCR, applied by TCRdb to the 5' RACE reads, yields one record per CDR3 protein. This table has some 790,000 distinct CDR3 sequences, about 20% appearing once. These data were also filed under a second study, of T cells expressing NK-cell markers.

The specimen sequenced was PBMCs. The receptors were sampled from a woman between 18 and 29 years old in good health.

This sequence joins TRBV20-1 and TRBJ2-5; D could derive from TRBD1 or TRBD2 (5 bases each). V lost 3 bases to trimming and J lost 2 bases, with 10 bases between them. The V gene's germline CDR1 is DFQATT and CDR2 SNEGSKA (reference sequence). CDR3 length equals 13 residues. This CDR3 reads CSASRDGQETQYF. The CDR3 coding sequence is TGCAGTGCTAGCCGGGACGGACAAGAGACCCAGTACTTC.

A few counts support this clonotype. This chain connects TRBV12-3 or TRBV12-4 to TRBJ2-7; 10 nucleotides agree with TRBD2. Trimming removed 2 bases from V and 0 bases from J; junction bases left unmatched: 1. The CDR3 runs 15 residues. CDR3 DNA sequence: TGTGCCAGCAGTTTAACTAGCGGGATCTCCTACGAGCAGTACTTC. Protein sequence: CASSLTSGISYEQYF.

This clonotype was counted a single time. The chain combines TRBV4-3 with TRBJ2-7, with a possible D match to TRBD2 (6 bases). V lost 0 bases to trimming and J lost 5 bases, with 17 bases between them. Germline-derived CDR1 and CDR2 are LGHNA and YSLEER. The CDR3 has 16 amino acids. The DNA for the CDR3 is TGCGCCAGCAGCCAAGACGCAGCGGGTGGTGTGAACGAGCAGTACTTC. This codes for CASSQDAAGGVNEQYF.

This rearrangement joins TRBV6-1 to TRBJ2-7, with TRBD1 matching over 7 bases. Germline V gene lookup returns CDR1 MNHNS and CDR2 SASEGT. CDR3 size: 14 residues. J lost 2 bases, V lost 4 bases, and 5 bases had no gene match. CDR3 sequence reads: CASSGQGRTYEQYF. The DNA of the CDR3 is TGTGCCAGCAGTGGACAGGGCCGTACCTACGAGCAGTACTTC.

This rearrangement joins TRBV20-1 to TRBJ2-7; D ambiguous. Germline CDR1 reads DFQATT; CDR2 reads SNEGSKA (reference sequence). V gave up 0 bases and J gave up 2 bases, with 14 bases separating them. This CDR3 spans 15 amino acids. This CDR3 reads CSARDARKPTYEQYF. Here the CDR3 DNA reads TGCAGTGCTAGAGATGCTCGGAAACCAACCTACGAGCAGTACTTC.

This clonotype appeared a few times. The chain links TRBV9 to TRBJ2-2, with D uncertain. This CDR3 has 15 residues. The germline gives CDR1 SGDLS, CDR2 YYNGEE. V was shortened by 2 bases and J by 4 bases, with 12 bases between the two germline ends. The CDR3 bases are TGTGCCAGCAGCGTTGAACCTTTGGGCACCGGGGAGCTGTTTTTT. Its translation: CASSVEPLGTGELFF.

The rearrangement uses TRBV28 and TRBJ2-7; no firm D call. CDR1 and CDR2 from the germline V gene are MDHEN and SYDVKM. This CDR3 has 13 residues. Trimming pared 3 bases from V and 2 bases from J, leaving 8 bases between. The CDR3 protein is CASSLSRTYEQYF. The CDR3, as DNA: TGTGCCAGCAGTTTGAGCAGGACCTACGAGCAGTACTTC.

This clonotype was observed a handful of times. The chain uses TRBV6-2 or TRBV6-3 and TRBJ1-5; tentatively, D is TRBD1 (6 bases). The CDR3 runs to 14 residues. Between the trimmed V and J ends, which lost 2 bases and 3 bases, there was a span of 8 bases. The germline CDR1 and CDR2 sequences are MNHEY and SVGEGT. CDR3 DNA sequence: TGTGCCAGCAGTTACCAGGGGCCCAATCAGCCCCAGCATTTT. Encoded protein: CASSYQGPNQPQHF.

This clonotype appeared a few times. The gene calls are TRBV20-1 and TRBJ2-3; D is unclear. V gave up 5 bases and J gave up 2 bases, with 8 bases separating them. The CDR3 consists of 12 residues. The germline CDR1 and CDR2 sequences are DFQATT and SNEGSKA (reference sequence). The CDR3 spells CSAVQNTDTQYF. The DNA for the CDR3 is TGCAGTGCTGTTCAGAACACAGATACGCAGTATTTT.

This clonotype appeared a few times. As the CDR3 is not closed by the conserved phenylalanine or tryptophan, this likely results from a read error. Because the CDR3's place on the DNA is in doubt, the DNA is left out and the CDR3 is given as listed by TCRdb. The genes are TRBV12-3 or TRBV12-4 and TRBJ1-1. Counting both end residues, the CDR3 totals 11 amino acids. The CDR3 sequence is CASTLAGFWSL.

This chain links TRBV10-2 with TRBJ1-2, with TRBD1 matching 8 bases. CDR1 WSHSY and CDR2 SAAADI come from the germline V gene. The V segment lost 7 bases and the J segment 8 bases; nucleotides outside the gene matches: 12. This CDR3 is 14 amino acids long. This CDR3 is CASNTARGLGGYTF. CDR3 DNA sequence: TGCGCCAGCAATACGGCCAGGGGGCTCGGGGGCTACACCTTC.

J is TRBJ2-5 and V is TRBV5-1, with 7 bases identical to TRBD2. The V gene's germline CDR1 is SGHRS and CDR2 YFSETQ. The ends lost 5 bases at V and 3 bases at J; junction bases unmatched: 7. This CDR3 comprises 14 residues. CDR3 amino acids: CASRTTLAEETQYF. CDR3 DNA: TGCGCCAGCAGGACGACTCTAGCGGAAGAGACCCAGTACTTC.

V usage is TRBV6-1 and J usage is TRBJ2-7; TRBD1 agrees at 9 bases. The CDR3 is made up of 13 amino acids. The V gene end was trimmed by 6 bases and the J gene end by 7 bases; junction bases not matched to a gene: 7. Germline CDR1 and CDR2: MNHNS and SASEGT. This CDR3 is CASRRTGVWEQYF. Here the CDR3 DNA reads TGTGCCAGCAGACGGACAGGGGTATGGGAGCAGTACTTC.

This clonotype was picked up a small number of times. CDR3: CATSRGRQDPYEQYF. CDR3 bases: TGTGCCACCAGCAGAGGTCGTCAGGACCCCTACGAGCAGTACTTC. The rearrangement uses TRBV15 and TRBJ2-7; D gene uncertain. CDR3 length: 15 residues. Germline V gene lookup returns CDR1 LNHNV and CDR2 YYDKDF (reference sequence). The V and J ends lost 1 base and 2 bases respectively, with 12 bases between them.

The chain is built from TRBV30 and TRBJ2-5; 10 bases map to TRBD2. The germline CDR1 and CDR2 sequences are GTSNPN and SVGIG (reference sequence). The CDR3 extends over 13 amino acids. V dropped 2 bases and J dropped 7; count of bases not matched to a gene: 4. CDR3 DNA sequence: TGTGCCTGGAGTAGCGGGAGGGCCGGGACCCAGTACTTC. Its protein is CAWSSGRAGTQYF.

The CDR3: CASRATSFYETQYF. CDR3 DNA sequence: TGTGCCAGCAGGGCTACTAGCTTTTATGAGACCCAGTACTTC. The V call is TRBV12-3 or TRBV12-4, the J call TRBJ2-5; TRBD2 might be the D (6 bases). Trimming left V 6 bases short and J 5 bases short, with 16 bases between. The CDR3 extends over 14 amino acids.

V and J are TRBV29-1 and TRBJ2-5; D perhaps matches TRBD1 (7 bases). V was trimmed by 0 bases and J by 5 bases, leaving 16 bases between them. Germline V CDR1 and CDR2: SQVTM, ANQGSEA. The CDR3 is 15 amino acids. In DNA form, the CDR3 reads TGCAGCGTTGAAGATGGAGGGGGCCGAGGGGAGACCCAGTACTTC. This encodes CSVEDGGGRGETQYF.

The chain is built from TRBV6-2 or TRBV6-3 and TRBJ2-1, with 9 bases that match TRBD2. The CDR3 totals 16 residues. J was trimmed by 6 bases and V by 6 bases; bases with no gene match: 12. Germline CDR1 is MNHEY and CDR2 is SVGEGT. Written as DNA, the CDR3 is TGTGCCAGCAGACGACTGGGACTAGCTGCGGGCAATGAGCAGTTCTTC. Translation gives CASRRLGLAAGNEQFF.

A note on this clonotype: Sequence at one end of the junction differs from germline and may be a read error. The chain employs TRBV3-1 and TRBJ2-1, with D perhaps TRBD2 (5 bases). CDR3 length: 13 residues. CDR1 LGHDT and CDR2 YNNKEL come from the germline V gene (reference sequence). The CDR3 region has the DNA TGTGCCAGCAGCCAAGGTCGGGGAAATGAGCGGTTCTTC. Amino acid sequence: CASSQGRGNERFF.

This clonotype was detected only a few times. The chain recombines TRBV30 with TRBJ2-4; D gene unclear. The CDR3 is 15 residues long. The V end lost 0 bases, the J end lost 5 bases, and 14 bases lay between the germline ends. CDR1 and CDR2 (germline): GTSNPN, SVGIG (reference sequence). The CDR3 DNA is TGTGCCTGGAGTGTACGTCCGGATGGGGAAAACATTCAGTACTTC. Protein product: CAWSVRPDGENIQYF.

This clonotype appeared a few times. This chain connects TRBV5-4 to TRBJ2-7; D perhaps matches TRBD1 (6 bases). V shed 4 bases and J shed 3 bases, with 23 bases lying between them. This CDR3 is 17 amino acids long. Germline V gene sequence: CDR1 SGHNT, CDR2 YYREEE (reference sequence). This CDR3 is CASSVTGFYKTSYEQYF. CDR3 in DNA: TGTGCCAGCAGCGTGACAGGATTCTACAAAACAAGCTACGAGCAGTACTTC.

This chain links TRBV6-2 or TRBV6-3 with TRBJ2-2, with 11 positions matching TRBD2. Germline CDR1 MNHEY, CDR2 SVGEGT. Unmatched junction bases numbered 3, after V lost 6 bases and J lost 3 bases. The CDR3 extends over 15 amino acids. CDR3 DNA: TGTGCCAGCAGACTGACTAGCGGGGACACCGGGGAGCTGTTTTTT. It codes for CASRLTSGDTGELFF.

This chain links TRBV29-1 with TRBJ2-1; TRBD2 agrees at 8 bases. From germline, CDR1 is SQVTM and CDR2 ANQGSEA. This CDR3 region has 11 residues. Trimming cost V 4 bases and J 8 bases; bases outside gene matches: 1. The CDR3 loop is CSVGRGDEQFF. The CDR3 DNA follows: TGCAGCGTTGGGCGGGGGGATGAGCAGTTCTTC.

This chain connects TRBV20-1 to TRBJ2-7; possibly TRBD1 or TRBD2 for D (5 bases each). Trimming stripped 5 bases from V and 2 bases from J, with 19 bases between. The CDR3 is made up of 15 amino acids. Germline CDR1 is DFQATT and CDR2 is SNEGSKA (reference sequence). CDR3 in amino acids: CSAYRDPQRAYEQYF. CDR3 nucleotides: TGCAGTGCTTACCGGGACCCTCAAAGGGCCTACGAGCAGTACTTC.